A selection of T cell receptor beta chains follows, all from one sample in a study of cytomegalovirus exposure and HLA in healthy donors. Produced via immunoSEQ multiplex PCR; TCRdb's table is partial and in-frame only. The sample holds 130,000 to 150,000 clones, around 79% seen once. Sequencing was done on a sample of PBMCs. These receptors were obtained from a young man in good health and CMV-seropositive. CDR3s include the opening cysteine and the closing phenylalanine or tryptophan. The order of the fields is CDR3 protein, CDR3 DNA, V gene, clone size, D gene, J gene. D genes are given only for firm matches. A clone size is listed for some rows: how often the clone was seen (once, few, many), or a class if it is expanded.

CDR3aa: CASSPRTPLNTEAFF
CDR3nt: TGTGCCAGCAGTCCCCGGACACCGTTGAACACTGAAGCTTTCTTT
v_gene: TRBV28
abundance: -
d_gene: -
j_gene: TRBJ1-1

CDR3aa: CASRPYDSNYGYTF
CDR3nt: TGTGCCAGCAGGCCCTACGACTCCAACTATGGCTACACCTTC
v_gene: TRBV5-5
abundance: -
d_gene: -
j_gene: TRBJ1-2

CDR3aa: CAWRDWGVQRF
CDR3nt: TGTGCCTGGAGGGACTGGGGGGTTCAGAGATTT
v_gene: TRBV30
abundance: few
d_gene: -
j_gene: TRBJ1-4

CDR3aa: CASSEPVIRRGLDEKLFF
CDR3nt: TGTGCCAGCAGTGAACCTGTCATTAGGCGGGGGCTAGACGAAAAACTGTTTTTT
v_gene: TRBV25-1
abundance: once
d_gene: -
j_gene: TRBJ1-4

CDR3aa: CASSPGRTGGNQPQHF
CDR3nt: TGTGCCAGCAGTCCAGGCCGGACAGGGGGCAATCAGCCCCAGCATTTT
v_gene: TRBV28
abundance: -
d_gene: TRBD1
j_gene: TRBJ1-5

CDR3aa: CASSHIPGQGLFEQYF
CDR3nt: TGTGCCAGCAGTCACATACCGGGACAGGGTCTTTTCGAGCAGTACTTC
v_gene: TRBV28
abundance: few
d_gene: TRBD1
j_gene: TRBJ2-7

CDR3aa: CASSYARDHNEQFF
CDR3nt: TGTGCCAGCAGTTACGCGCGGGACCACAATGAGCAGTTCTTC
v_gene: TRBV6-6
abundance: -
d_gene: -
j_gene: TRBJ2-1

CDR3aa: CASSPGTISNQPQHF
CDR3nt: TGTGCCAGCAGCCCCGGGACAATTAGCAATCAGCCCCAGCATTTT
v_gene: TRBV2
abundance: once
d_gene: -
j_gene: TRBJ1-5

CDR3aa: CASGSTAQETQYF
CDR3nt: TGTGCCAGCGGGTCCACAGCTCAAGAGACCCAGTACTTC
v_gene: TRBV9
abundance: -
d_gene: -
j_gene: TRBJ2-5

CDR3aa: CASRPGTGPWQPQHF
CDR3nt: TGTGCCAGCAGGCCCGGGACAGGGCCTTGGCAGCCCCAGCATTTT
v_gene: TRBV6-5
abundance: few
d_gene: TRBD1
j_gene: TRBJ1-5

CDR3aa: CASSLGASTEAFF
CDR3nt: TGTGCCAGCAGCTTAGGGGCGAGCACTGAAGCTTTCTTT
v_gene: TRBV5-5
abundance: -
d_gene: -
j_gene: TRBJ1-1

CDR3aa: CASSSPGQGDCGYTF
CDR3nt: TGTGCCAGCAGCTCTCCGGGACAAGGGGATTGTGGCTACACCTTC
v_gene: TRBV13
abundance: -
d_gene: -
j_gene: TRBJ1-2

CDR3aa: CSAVGQVFSYEQYF
CDR3nt: TGCAGCGCTGTAGGACAGGTGTTCTCCTACGAGCAGTACTTC
v_gene: TRBV29-1
abundance: -
d_gene: TRBD1
j_gene: TRBJ2-7

CDR3aa: CASSLAGQGRLADTQYF
CDR3nt: TGTGCCAGCAGCTTAGCGGGTCAGGGAAGGTTGGCAGATACGCAGTATTTT
v_gene: TRBV7-9
abundance: -
d_gene: -
j_gene: TRBJ2-3

CDR3aa: CASSPSAGGDYEQYF
CDR3nt: TGTGCCAGCTCACCATCAGCGGGAGGGGACTACGAGCAGTACTTC
v_gene: TRBV18
abundance: -
d_gene: TRBD2
j_gene: TRBJ2-7

CDR3aa: CASSFGVSSEQYF
CDR3nt: TGTGCCAGCAGCTTCGGGGTTTCCTCCGAGCAGTACTTC
v_gene: TRBV7-2
abundance: -
d_gene: -
j_gene: TRBJ2-7

CDR3aa: CASSLEGLASQETQYF
CDR3nt: TGCGCCAGCAGCTTGGAGGGACTAGCGTCCCAAGAGACCCAGTACTTC
v_gene: TRBV5-1
abundance: -
d_gene: TRBD2
j_gene: TRBJ2-5

CDR3aa: CASSLRGHTEAFF
CDR3nt: TGTGCCAGCAGTCTCAGGGGGCACACTGAAGCTTTCTTT
v_gene: TRBV6-1
abundance: -
d_gene: TRBD1
j_gene: TRBJ1-1

CDR3aa: CASSWLAGGSYEQYF
CDR3nt: TGTGCCAGCAGCTGGCTAGCGGGAGGCTCCTACGAGCAGTACTTC
v_gene: TRBV5-8
abundance: -
d_gene: TRBD2
j_gene: TRBJ2-7

CDR3aa: CASGFSTSGRASYEQYF
CDR3nt: TGTGCCAGCGGATTTTCGACTAGCGGGAGGGCCAGCTACGAGCAGTACTTC
v_gene: TRBV27
abundance: -
d_gene: TRBD2
j_gene: TRBJ2-7

CDR3aa: CASSPDTHNQPQHF
CDR3nt: TGTGCCAGCAGCCCGGACACACACAATCAGCCCCAGCATTTT
v_gene: TRBV9
abundance: -
d_gene: -
j_gene: TRBJ1-5

CDR3aa: CASSLVTEEGYTF
CDR3nt: TGTGCCAGCAGCTTAGTGACAGAGGAGGGCTACACCTTC
v_gene: TRBV7-2
abundance: -
d_gene: -
j_gene: TRBJ1-2

CDR3aa: CAWSGAGSGEQYF
CDR3nt: TGTGCCTGGAGTGGGGCAGGGTCAGGCGAGCAGTACTTC
v_gene: TRBV30
abundance: -
d_gene: -
j_gene: TRBJ2-7

CDR3aa: CASSQDGSGANVLTF
CDR3nt: TGTGCCAGCAGCCAAGACGGGTCTGGGGCCAACGTCCTGACTTTC
v_gene: TRBV4-2
abundance: -
d_gene: -
j_gene: TRBJ2-6

CDR3aa: CASSVTLNTEAFF
CDR3nt: TGTGCCAGCAGTGTAACACTGAACACTGAAGCTTTCTTT
v_gene: TRBV6-1
abundance: -
d_gene: -
j_gene: TRBJ1-1

CDR3aa: CASSKDSGQHGGYTF
CDR3nt: TGTGCCAGCAGCAAAGACAGCGGGCAGCATGGTGGCTACACCTTC
v_gene: TRBV21-1
abundance: -
d_gene: -
j_gene: TRBJ1-2

CDR3aa: CATTDRGHGYTF
CDR3nt: TGTGCCACCACAGACAGGGGCCATGGCTACACCTTC
v_gene: TRBV28
abundance: -
d_gene: TRBD1
j_gene: TRBJ1-2

CDR3aa: CASSDRDSSGANVLTF
CDR3nt: TGTGCCAGCAGTGACCGGGACAGCTCTGGGGCCAACGTCCTGACTTTC
v_gene: TRBV2
abundance: -
d_gene: TRBD1
j_gene: TRBJ2-6

CDR3aa: CASSWGIVGGREFRPYEQYF
CDR3nt: TGTGCCAGCAGTTGGGGGATAGTGGGGGGGCGGGAGTTCCGACCCTACGAGCAGTACTTC
v_gene: TRBV28
abundance: -
d_gene: -
j_gene: TRBJ2-7

CDR3aa: CASSWGQGATEAFF
CDR3nt: TGCGCCAGCAGCTGGGGACAGGGGGCGACTGAAGCTTTCTTT
v_gene: TRBV5-1
abundance: -
d_gene: TRBD1
j_gene: TRBJ1-1

CDR3aa: CASSQGTVAGYTF
CDR3nt: TGCGCCAGCAGCCAAGGGACAGTTGCCGGCTACACCTTC
v_gene: TRBV5-1
abundance: -
d_gene: TRBD1
j_gene: TRBJ1-2

CDR3aa: CASSYRESYEQYF
CDR3nt: TGTGCCAGCAGTTACCGGGAATCCTACGAGCAGTACTTC
v_gene: TRBV27
abundance: -
d_gene: -
j_gene: TRBJ2-7

CDR3aa: CASSVAGGETQYF
CDR3nt: TGTGCCAGCAGCGTAGCGGGGGGAGAGACCCAGTACTTC
v_gene: TRBV9
abundance: -
d_gene: TRBD2
j_gene: TRBJ2-5

CDR3aa: CASSLAGGSAGYTF
CDR3nt: TGTGCCAGCAGCTTAGCAGGGGGGAGCGCTGGCTACACCTTC
v_gene: TRBV11-2
abundance: -
d_gene: TRBD1
j_gene: TRBJ1-2

CDR3aa: CASSFDSDNEQFF
CDR3nt: TGTGCCAGCAGCTTCGACTCCGACAATGAGCAGTTCTTC
v_gene: TRBV5-4
abundance: -
d_gene: -
j_gene: TRBJ2-1

CDR3aa: CAWGPRTRGTYEQYF
CDR3nt: TGTGCCTGGGGGCCCAGGACCCGGGGGACCTACGAGCAGTACTTC
v_gene: TRBV30
abundance: few
d_gene: -
j_gene: TRBJ2-7

CDR3aa: CASSLRGSADTQYF
CDR3nt: TGTGCCAGCAGCTTGCGGGGGAGCGCAGATACGCAGTATTTT
v_gene: TRBV5-8
abundance: -
d_gene: -
j_gene: TRBJ2-3

CDR3aa: CASSKGETGELFF
CDR3nt: TGTGCCAGCAGCAAAGGGGAGACCGGGGAGCTGTTTTTT
v_gene: TRBV21-1
abundance: -
d_gene: -
j_gene: TRBJ2-2

CDR3aa: CASTISGGASETQYF
CDR3nt: TGTGCCAGCACCATTAGCGGGGGGGCCTCTGAGACCCAGTACTTC
v_gene: TRBV7-6
abundance: -
d_gene: TRBD2
j_gene: TRBJ2-5

CDR3aa: CASLSFQGTSDTDTQYF
CDR3nt: TGTGCCAGCCTATCTTTCCAGGGGACTAGCGACACAGATACGCAGTATTTT
v_gene: TRBV13
abundance: few
d_gene: TRBD2
j_gene: TRBJ2-3

CDR3aa: CASSYKGAGSPLHF
CDR3nt: TGTGCCAGCAGTTATAAGGGGGCTGGGTCACCCCTCCACTTT
v_gene: TRBV6-1
abundance: -
d_gene: TRBD1
j_gene: TRBJ1-6

CDR3aa: CASSIDQGAGGGYTF
CDR3nt: TGTGCCAGTAGTATAGATCAGGGGGCCGGCGGGGGCTACACCTTC
v_gene: TRBV19
abundance: -
d_gene: TRBD1
j_gene: TRBJ1-2

CDR3aa: CASRGQLSGANVPTF
CDR3nt: TGCGCCAGCAGAGGACAGCTGTCTGGGGCCAACGTCCCGACTTTC
v_gene: TRBV5-1
abundance: -
d_gene: -
j_gene: TRBJ2-6

CDR3aa: CASRDRGNILPYNEQFF
CDR3nt: TGTGCCAGTCGGGACAGGGGGAATATACTCCCTTACAATGAGCAGTTCTTC
v_gene: TRBV19
abundance: -
d_gene: TRBD1
j_gene: TRBJ2-1

CDR3aa: CSALGQAYEQYF
CDR3nt: TGCAGCGCCTTGGGACAAGCCTACGAGCAGTACTTC
v_gene: TRBV29-1
abundance: -
d_gene: -
j_gene: TRBJ2-7

CDR3aa: CASSLGDRGQETQYF
CDR3nt: TGCGCCAGCAGCTTGGGGGACAGGGGGCAAGAGACCCAGTACTTC
v_gene: TRBV5-1
abundance: -
d_gene: TRBD1
j_gene: TRBJ2-5

CDR3aa: CASSPKGALAGDEQYF
CDR3nt: TGCGCCAGCAGCCCAAAAGGTGCGCTAGCGGGAGACGAGCAGTACTTC
v_gene: TRBV4-1
abundance: few
d_gene: TRBD2
j_gene: TRBJ2-7

CDR3aa: CASSHLPGTGAGNTIYF
CDR3nt: TGCGCCAGCAGCCACCTACCCGGGACAGGGGCTGGAAACACCATATATTTT
v_gene: TRBV4-3
abundance: -
d_gene: TRBD1
j_gene: TRBJ1-3